Listed below are T cell receptor beta chains from one sample, sequenced in a study of cytomegalovirus exposure and HLA in healthy donors. Profiled with immunoSEQ multiplex PCR; TCRdb holds only in-frame clones, not every one. The repertoire includes 150,000 to 200,000 clones, roughly 82% of them detected once, and less than 2% sits in the top ten. Sequencing used PBMCs. The source is a man aged 35 to 55 in good health and CMV-seronegative. Both conserved end residues are part of each CDR3. The D gene is left open where the match is weak. A row's size may be missing; if present it is once, few, many or a size class.

j_call d_call cdr3_length clone_size v_call cdr3_nt cdr3_aa
TRBJ2-2 TRBD2 15 NA TRBV7-9 TGTGCCAGCTCCCGGGGGACTACAAACACCGGGGAGCTGTTTTTT CASSRGTTNTGELFF
TRBJ1-4 NA 15 NA TRBV7-9 TGTGCCAGCAGCTTGAGTCAGGGGTGGGATGAAAAACTGTTTTTT CASSLSQGWDEKLFF
TRBJ1-6 NA 15 NA TRBV9 TGTGCCAGCAGCGTCTCTAGCTCCTATAATTCACCCCTCCACTTT CASSVSSSYNSPLHF
TRBJ2-2 TRBD1 16 once TRBV9 TGTGCCAGCAGCCCCTTCCCCAGGGGGCGTACCGGGGAGCTGTTTTTT CASSPFPRGRTGELFF
TRBJ2-2 TRBD2 17 NA TRBV7-6 TGTGCCAGCAGCTTAGCTTTTAGCGGGAGAAGCGGCGGGGAGCTGTTTTTT CASSLAFSGRSGGELFF
TRBJ1-6 NA 19 NA TRBV7-4 TGTGCCAGCAGCTTAGCAGGGGATCCCTCCCCCTCCTATAATTCACCCCTCCACTTT CASSLAGDPSPSYNSPLHF
TRBJ1-1 NA 14 once TRBV7-2 TGTGCCAGCAGACAGGGATCTGAGAACACTGAAGCTTTCTTT CASRQGSENTEAFF
TRBJ2-7 NA 14 NA TRBV7-8 TGTGCCAGCAGCTATACGACAGGAGGCCACGAGCAGTACTTC CASSYTTGGHEQYF
TRBJ2-1 TRBD2 14 NA TRBV28 TGTGCCAGCAGGGGAACGGGGGGTAGGTATGAGCAGTTCTTC CASRGTGGRYEQFF
TRBJ2-3 NA 16 NA TRBV5-8 TGTGCCAGCAGCCCCAGGGTTTCCGTATACACAGATACGCAGTATTTT CASSPRVSVYTDTQYF
TRBJ1-1 NA 12 few TRBV18 TGTGCCAGCTCTCAGAGGGGGACTGAAGCTTTCTTT CASSQRGTEAFF
TRBJ2-7 NA 11 NA TRBV20-1 TGCAGTGCTAGAGATCTTAACGAGCAGTACTTC CSARDLNEQYF
TRBJ2-7 TRBD2 15 NA TRBV18 TGTGCCAGGGGACTAGCGGGGCTTAGCTCCTACGAGCAGTACTTC CARGLAGLSSYEQYF
TRBJ1-1 TRBD1 16 NA TRBV7-3 TGTGCCAGCAGCCCCTCCCCCGGGACAGGGCCAATTGAAGCTTTCTTT CASSPSPGTGPIEAFF
TRBJ2-3 TRBD2 17 NA TRBV4-2 TGTGCCAGCAGCCAAGAGACTAGCGGTACTAGCACAGATACGCAGTATTTT CASSQETSGTSTDTQYF
TRBJ1-1 NA 15 NA TRBV5-1 TGCGCCAGCAGTACACAAAACAGTGGGAACACTGAAGCTTTCTTT CASSTQNSGNTEAFF
TRBJ2-7 TRBD1 15 NA TRBV11-3 TGTGCCAGCAGCTTGGGGGGACAGGGACAAGGCGAGCAGTACTTC CASSLGGQGQGEQYF
TRBJ2-3 TRBD2 17 NA TRBV19 TGTGCCAGTAAACCCCTTACTCCTAGCGGGAGGGCAGATACGCAGTATTTT CASKPLTPSGRADTQYF
TRBJ1-5 TRBD1 17 NA TRBV5-5 TGTGCCAGCAGCTTGGTGGGGACAGGGAGGTCTAATCAGCCCCAGCATTTT CASSLVGTGRSNQPQHF
TRBJ1-2 NA 14 NA TRBV18 TGTGCCAGCTCACCCCTCGGACAGTCCTATGGCTACACCTTC CASSPLGQSYGYTF
TRBJ2-3 TRBD2 15 NA TRBV11-2 TGTGCCAGCAGCTTATCTGGACTAGCCTCAGATACGCAGTATTTT CASSLSGLASDTQYF
TRBJ2-7 TRBD1 15 NA TRBV6-1 TGTGCCAGCAGTGCGACCGGGACAGGGGTCTACGAGCAGTACTTC CASSATGTGVYEQYF
TRBJ2-2 NA 15 once TRBV7-2 TGTGCCAGCAGCTTAGTAGACACCTACACCGGGGAGCTGTTTTTT CASSLVDTYTGELFF
TRBJ1-4 TRBD1 14 NA TRBV10-3 TGTGCCATCAGCTCAGGGGGCGAGGGTGAAAAACTGTTTTTT CAISSGGEGEKLFF